This paragraph reports one T cell receptor beta chain. How the authors handled the data: Estimation of nucleated cell counts was performed using reference gene primer amplification. The table came from immunoSEQ multiplex PCR; TCRdb's copy has only in-frame clones and leaves some out. Clonal size and the V and J genes are those of that table, whereas D and trimming came from the DNA. The sample records approximately 500,000 clones, 89% being singletons. The data stem from a study of blood T cell repertoires in COVID-19. About the study: Samples came from the United States, Italy and Spain, spanning acute and convalescent COVID-19. PBMCs, B-cell-depleted T cells, or T cells were the source of the cDNA or gDNA that made up the material.

Those enrolled in Seattle joined during active infection and were followed longitudinally afterward. The origin of this receptor is a man between 18 and 29 years old with COVID-19, enrolled during active disease. The source material was peripheral blood.

The CDR3 loop reads CASGSLPGLAGTYNEQFF. The CDR3 coding sequence is TGTGCTAGTGGTTCGCTCCCGGGACTAGCGGGAACCTACAATGAGCAGTTCTTC. V and J are TRBV12-5 and TRBJ2-1; 13 nucleotides agree with TRBD2. Germline loops: CDR1 LGHNT, CDR2 FRNRAP. Trimming at V came to 4 bases and at J to 2 bases, leaving 8 bases not matched to a gene. CDR3 length: 18 amino acids.